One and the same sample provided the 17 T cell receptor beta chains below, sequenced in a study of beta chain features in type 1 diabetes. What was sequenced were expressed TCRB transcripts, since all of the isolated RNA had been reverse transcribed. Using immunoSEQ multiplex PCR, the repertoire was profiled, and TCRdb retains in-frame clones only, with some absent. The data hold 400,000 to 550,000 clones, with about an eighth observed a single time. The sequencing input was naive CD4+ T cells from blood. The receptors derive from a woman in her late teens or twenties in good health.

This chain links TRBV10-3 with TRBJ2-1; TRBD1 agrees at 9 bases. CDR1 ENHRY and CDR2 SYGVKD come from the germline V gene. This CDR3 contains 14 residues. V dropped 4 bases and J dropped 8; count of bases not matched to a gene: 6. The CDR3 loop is CAISGGTGMDEQFF. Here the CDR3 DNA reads TGTGCCATCAGTGGTGGGACAGGGATGGATGAGCAGTTCTTC.

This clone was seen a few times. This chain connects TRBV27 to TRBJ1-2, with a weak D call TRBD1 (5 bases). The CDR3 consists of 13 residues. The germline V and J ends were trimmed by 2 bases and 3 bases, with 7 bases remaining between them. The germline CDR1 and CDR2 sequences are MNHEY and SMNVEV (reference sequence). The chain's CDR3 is CASSLTGYYGYTF. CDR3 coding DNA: TGTGCCAGCAGTTTAACAGGCTACTATGGCTACACCTTC.

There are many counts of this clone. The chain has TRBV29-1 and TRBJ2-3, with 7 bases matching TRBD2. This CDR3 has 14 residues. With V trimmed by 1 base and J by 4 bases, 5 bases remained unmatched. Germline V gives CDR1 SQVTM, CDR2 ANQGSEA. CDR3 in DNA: TGCAGCGTTGAAGGCGGGAGCTCTTCAGATACGCAGTATTTT. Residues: CSVEGGSSSDTQYF.

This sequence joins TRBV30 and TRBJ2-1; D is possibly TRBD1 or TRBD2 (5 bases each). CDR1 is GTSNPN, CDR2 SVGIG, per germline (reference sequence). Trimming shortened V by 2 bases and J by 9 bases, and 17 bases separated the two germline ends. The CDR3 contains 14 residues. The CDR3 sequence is CAWSRHGAFSEQFF. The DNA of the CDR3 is TGTGCCTGGAGTAGGCACGGGGCTTTTAGTGAGCAGTTCTTC.

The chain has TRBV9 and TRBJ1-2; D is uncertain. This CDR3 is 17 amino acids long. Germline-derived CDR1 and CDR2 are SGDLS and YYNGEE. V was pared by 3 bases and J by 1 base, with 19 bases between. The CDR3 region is CASSGRIVGRNNYGYTF. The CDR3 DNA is TGTGCCAGCAGCGGTAGGATTGTAGGGAGAAATAACTATGGCTACACCTTC.

CDR3: CSVEDPSWGHYGYTF. CDR3 nucleotide sequence: TGCAGCGTTGAAGACCCCTCCTGGGGGCACTATGGCTACACCTTC. The V gene is TRBV29-1, the J gene TRBJ1-2, with a tentative D call TRBD1 (6 bases). V shed 0 bases and J shed 3 bases, with 14 bases lying between them. This CDR3 spans 15 amino acids. The germline V gene encodes CDR1 SQVTM and CDR2 ANQGSEA.

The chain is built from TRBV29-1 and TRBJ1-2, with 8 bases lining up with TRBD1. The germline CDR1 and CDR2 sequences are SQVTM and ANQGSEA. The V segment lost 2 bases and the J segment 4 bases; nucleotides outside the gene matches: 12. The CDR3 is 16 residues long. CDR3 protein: CSVEKPPGQDRYGYTF. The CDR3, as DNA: TGCAGCGTTGAAAAACCGCCGGGACAGGACCGCTATGGCTACACCTTC.

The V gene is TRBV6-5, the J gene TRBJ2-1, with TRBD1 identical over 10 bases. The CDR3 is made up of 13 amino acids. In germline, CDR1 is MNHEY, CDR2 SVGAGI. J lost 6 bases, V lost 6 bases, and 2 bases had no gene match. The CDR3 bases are TGTGCCAGCAGGCGGACAGGGGGCAATGAGCAGTTCTTC. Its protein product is CASRRTGGNEQFF.

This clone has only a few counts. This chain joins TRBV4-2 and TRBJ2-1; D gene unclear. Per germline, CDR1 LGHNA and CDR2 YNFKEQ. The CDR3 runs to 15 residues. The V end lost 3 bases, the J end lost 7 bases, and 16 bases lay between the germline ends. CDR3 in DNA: TGTGCCAGCAGCCATCAAGACCTCGTCCCAAATGAGCAGTTCTTC. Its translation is CASSHQDLVPNEQFF.

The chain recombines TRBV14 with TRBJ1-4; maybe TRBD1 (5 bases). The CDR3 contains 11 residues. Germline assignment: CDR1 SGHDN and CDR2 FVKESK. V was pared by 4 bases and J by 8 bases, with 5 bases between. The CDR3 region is CASSRTEKLFF. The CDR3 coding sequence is TGTGCCAGCAGCCGGACAGAAAAACTGTTTTTT.

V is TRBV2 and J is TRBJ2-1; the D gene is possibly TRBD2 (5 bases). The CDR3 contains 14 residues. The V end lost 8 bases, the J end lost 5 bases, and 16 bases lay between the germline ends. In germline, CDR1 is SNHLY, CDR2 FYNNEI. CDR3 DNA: TGTGCCAGCCGCCGGGAATCCACGGACAATGAGCAGTTCTTC. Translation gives CASRRESTDNEQFF.

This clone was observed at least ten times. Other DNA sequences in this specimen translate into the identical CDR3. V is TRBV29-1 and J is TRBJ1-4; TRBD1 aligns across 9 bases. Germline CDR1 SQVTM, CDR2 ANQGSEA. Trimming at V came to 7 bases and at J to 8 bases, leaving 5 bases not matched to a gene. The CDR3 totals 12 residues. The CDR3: CSGGTGREKLFF. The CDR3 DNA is TGCAGCGGCGGGACAGGGCGCGAAAAACTGTTTTTT.

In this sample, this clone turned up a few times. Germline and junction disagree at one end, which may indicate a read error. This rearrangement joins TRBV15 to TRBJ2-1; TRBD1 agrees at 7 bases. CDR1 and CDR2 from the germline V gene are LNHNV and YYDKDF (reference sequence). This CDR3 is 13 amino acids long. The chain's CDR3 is CATSFNPRQGPLF. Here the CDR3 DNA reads TGTGCCACCAGTTTTAACCCACGACAGGGCCCACTCTTC.

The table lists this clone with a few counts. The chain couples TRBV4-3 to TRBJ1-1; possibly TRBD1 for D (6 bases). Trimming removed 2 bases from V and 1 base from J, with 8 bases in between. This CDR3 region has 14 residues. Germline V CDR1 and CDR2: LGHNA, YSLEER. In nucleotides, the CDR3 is TGCGCCAGCAGCCAAAACAGGGAGAACACTGAAGCTTTCTTT. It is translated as CASSQNRENTEAFF.

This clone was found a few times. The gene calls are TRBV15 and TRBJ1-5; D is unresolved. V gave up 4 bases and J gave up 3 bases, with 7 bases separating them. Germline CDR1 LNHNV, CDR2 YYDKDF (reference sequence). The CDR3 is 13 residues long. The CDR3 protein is CATSTSFNQPQHF. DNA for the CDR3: TGTGCCACCAGCACTTCCTTCAATCAGCCCCAGCATTTT.

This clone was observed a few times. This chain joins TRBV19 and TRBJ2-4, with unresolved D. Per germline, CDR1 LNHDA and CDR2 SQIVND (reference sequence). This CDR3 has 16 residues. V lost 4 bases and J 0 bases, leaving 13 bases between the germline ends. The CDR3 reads CASSSSQILAKNIQYF. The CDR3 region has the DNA TGTGCCAGTAGTAGTTCACAGATACTAGCCAAAAACATTCAGTACTTC.

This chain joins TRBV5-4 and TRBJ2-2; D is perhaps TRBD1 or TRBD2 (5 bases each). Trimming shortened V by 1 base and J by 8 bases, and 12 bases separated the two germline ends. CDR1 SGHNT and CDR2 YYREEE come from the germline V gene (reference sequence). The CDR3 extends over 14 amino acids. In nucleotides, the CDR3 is TGTGCCAGCAGCTTGTGGGACGGCCTTGGGGAGCTGTTTTTT. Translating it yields CASSLWDGLGELFF.